This T cell receptor (beta chain) is drawn from a study of vaccination effects on CD4 cells after COVID-19. Study as a whole: Participants completed two doses of the BNT162b2 or mRNA-1273 vaccine. Both of the two convalescent patients gave a sample, one 16 days and one a week before vaccination.

Concerning this clone: Antigen specificity is unknown.

Sequencing used immunoSEQ multiplex PCR; TCRdb keeps in-frame clones, though not all of them. The data show tens of thousands of clones, around 69% seen once. Prior to sequencing, the ViraFEST assay stimulated PBMC with viral peptide pools, which expanded the antigen-specific CD4+ T cells. Isolation of CD4+ T cells took place after ten to eleven days of culture. The person had a PCR-confirmed SARS-CoV-2 infection during March to December 2020. The sequencing here drew on CD4+ T cells from PBMCs cultured with HCoV-NL63 spike peptides, taken before COVID-19 vaccination. This TCR came from a human donor who had a prior SARS-CoV-2 infection.

Here the CDR3 DNA reads TGTGCCTGGAGTGTATCCCTAGCTAGCACAGATACGCAGTATTTT. Translation gives CAWSVSLASTDTQYF. The V call is TRBV30, the J call TRBJ2-3; D is perhaps TRBD2 (5 bases). The CDR3 contains 15 residues. Between the trimmed V and J ends, which lost 0 bases and 0 bases, there was a span of 10 bases. CDR1 is GTSNPN and CDR2 is SVGIG in the germline V gene (reference sequence).